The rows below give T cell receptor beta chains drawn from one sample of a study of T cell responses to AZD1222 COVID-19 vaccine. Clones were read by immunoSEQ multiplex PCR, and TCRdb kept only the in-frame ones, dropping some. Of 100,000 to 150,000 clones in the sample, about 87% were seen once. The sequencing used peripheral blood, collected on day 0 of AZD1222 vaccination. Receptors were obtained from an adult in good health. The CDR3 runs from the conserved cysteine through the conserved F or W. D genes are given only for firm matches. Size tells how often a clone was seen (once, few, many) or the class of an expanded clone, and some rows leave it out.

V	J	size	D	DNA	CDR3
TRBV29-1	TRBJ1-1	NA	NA	TGCAGCGTTCTGGGAACAGAGAGGACTGAAGCTTTCTTT	CSVLGTERTEAFF
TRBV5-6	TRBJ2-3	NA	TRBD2	TGTGCCAGCAGCTCCCGACTGACTAGCGGGGGAGGCGATACGCAGTATTTT	CASSSRLTSGGGDTQYF
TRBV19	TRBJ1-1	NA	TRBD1	TGTGCCAGCCAGGGACAGGGGTATCATTCCGAAGCTTTCTTT	CASQGQGYHSEAFF
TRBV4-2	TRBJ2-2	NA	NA	TGTGCCAGCAGCCATCCTGGGTCGAACACCGGGGAGCTGTTTTTT	CASSHPGSNTGELFF
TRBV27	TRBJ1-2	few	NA	TGTGCCAGCAGTCTTAACGTCCCAGGGGTGGGGTTCTATGGCTACACCTTC	CASSLNVPGVGFYGYTF
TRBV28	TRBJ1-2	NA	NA	TGTGCCAGCAGTTTCAGGGTTGAGATCGATGGCTACACCTTC	CASSFRVEIDGYTF
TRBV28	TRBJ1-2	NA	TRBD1	TGTGCCAGCAGCCCCGGACAGGGGGCCCTCTATGGCTACACCTTC	CASSPGQGALYGYTF
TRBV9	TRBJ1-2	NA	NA	TGTGCCAGCAGGGCCGCCGGGGTTGACGGGAACTATGGCTACACCTTC	CASRAAGVDGNYGYTF
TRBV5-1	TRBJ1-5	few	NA	TGCGCCAGCAAAGAACCGGGGGAAAATCAGCCCCAGCATTTT	CASKEPGENQPQHF
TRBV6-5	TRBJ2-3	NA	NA	TGTGCCAGCAGTTACTCGATCCCTACAGATACGCAGTATTTT	CASSYSIPTDTQYF
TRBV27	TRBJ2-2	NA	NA	TGTGCCAGCAGTTATGGGGGGCTCGTCGGGGAGCTGTTTTTT	CASSYGGLVGELFF
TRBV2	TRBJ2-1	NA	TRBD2	TGTGCCAGCAGGGCCGGGACTACCAGCAATGAGCAGTTCTTC	CASRAGTTSNEQFF
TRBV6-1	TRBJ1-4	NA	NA	TGTGCCAGCAGTGAAATAGCTCGAGATGAAAAACTGTTTTTT	CASSEIARDEKLFF
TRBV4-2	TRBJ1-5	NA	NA	TGTGCCAGCAGCCAAGATCAAAGGGAGTTCAATCAGCCCCAGCATTTT	CASSQDQREFNQPQHF
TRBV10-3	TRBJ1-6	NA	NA	TGTGCCATCAGTGAGTCCGCCAATTCACCCCTCCACTTT	CAISESANSPLHF
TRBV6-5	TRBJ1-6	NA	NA	TGTGCCAGCAGCCCGACGTATTCACCCCTCCACTTT	CASSPTYSPLHF
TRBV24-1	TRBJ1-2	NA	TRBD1	TGTGCCACCAGTGATACCGGGACAGGGGATTCGAACTATGGCTACACCTTC	CATSDTGTGDSNYGYTF
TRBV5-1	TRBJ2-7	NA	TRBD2	TGCGCCAGCAGCTTGGGCCCTGCGGGGGTCCCATACGAGCAGTACTTC	CASSLGPAGVPYEQYF
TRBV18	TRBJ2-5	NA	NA	TGTGCCAGCTCACCACCGAATGTTGAGGGCCGAGAGACCCAGTACTTC	CASSPPNVEGRETQYF
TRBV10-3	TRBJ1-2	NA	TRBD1	TGTGCCATCAGTTTAGCGGGCGGACAGGGGTATGGCTACACCTTC	CAISLAGGQGYGYTF
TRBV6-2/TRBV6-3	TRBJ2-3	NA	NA	TGTGCCAGCAGTTACTCGTTTGGGGCCCTAAGCACAGATACGCAGTATTTT	CASSYSFGALSTDTQYF
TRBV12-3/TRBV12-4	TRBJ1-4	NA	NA	TGTGCCAGCAGTAGGACGATACGCGAAAAACTGTTTTTT	CASSRTIREKLFF
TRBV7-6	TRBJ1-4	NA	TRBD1	TGTGCCAGCAGCCCGGGGACAGGTGAAAAACTGTTTTTT	CASSPGTGEKLFF
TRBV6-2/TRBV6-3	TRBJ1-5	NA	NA	TGTGCCAGCAGTTACTCTTGGGGAAATCAGCCCCAGCATTTT	CASSYSWGNQPQHF
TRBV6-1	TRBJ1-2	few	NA	TGTGCCAGCAGTGAAGGGGGCTATGGCTACACCTTC	CASSEGGYGYTF
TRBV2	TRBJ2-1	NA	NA	TGTGCCAGCAGTGATCTGGCAGTTGAGCAGTTCTTC	CASSDLAVEQFF
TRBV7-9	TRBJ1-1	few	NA	TGTGCCAGCAGCGACGGACGGGGGGAAGGCACTGAAGCTTTCTTT	CASSDGRGEGTEAFF
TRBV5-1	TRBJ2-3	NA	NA	TGCGCCAGCAGCTTGGTTGGGGCAGATACGCAGTATTTT	CASSLVGADTQYF
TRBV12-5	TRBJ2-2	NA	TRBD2	TGTGCTAGTGACGGGGCTAGCGGGGGACCGAACACCGGGGAGCTGTTTTTT	CASDGASGGPNTGELFF
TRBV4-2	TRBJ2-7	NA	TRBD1	TGTGCCAGCAGCCAAGGTACTTCGACAGGGACGAGCTCCTACGAGCAGTACTTC	CASSQGTSTGTSSYEQYF
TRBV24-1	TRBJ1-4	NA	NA	TGTGCCACCAGTGATTTGCACGGTGAAAAACTGTTTTTT	CATSDLHGEKLFF
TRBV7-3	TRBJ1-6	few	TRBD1	TGTGCCAGCAGCACGGGACAGGGAAGTTCACCCCTCCACTTT	CASSTGQGSSPLHF
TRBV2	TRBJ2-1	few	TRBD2	TGTGCCAGCAGTTTCCTAGCGGGGAACAATGAGCAGTTCTTC	CASSFLAGNNEQFF
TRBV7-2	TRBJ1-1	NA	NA	TGTGCCAGCAGCTTAGTGTACGGGAGAACTAACACTGAAGCTTTCTTT	CASSLVYGRTNTEAFF
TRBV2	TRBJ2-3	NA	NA	TGTGCCAGCACCCCCTTGCTCGCAGATACGCAGTATTTT	CASTPLLADTQYF
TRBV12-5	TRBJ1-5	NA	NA	TGTGCTAGTGGTTTGGCGGGCGCCGTCCAGCCCCAGCATTTT	CASGLAGAVQPQHF
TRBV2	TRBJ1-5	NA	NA	TGTGCCAGCAGTGTGGGGGATTATAGCAATCAGCCCCAGCATTTT	CASSVGDYSNQPQHF
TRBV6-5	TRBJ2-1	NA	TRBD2	TGTGCCAGCAGTTACTCATCTTTGGGACTAGCGGTTGAGCAGTTCTTC	CASSYSSLGLAVEQFF
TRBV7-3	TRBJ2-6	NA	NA	TGTGCCAGCAGCACTGGTAACTCTGGGGCCAACGTCCTGACTTTC	CASSTGNSGANVLTF
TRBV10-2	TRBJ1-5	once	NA	TGCGCCACCACCCCAGGTATAGGCAATCAGCCCCAGCATTTT	CATTPGIGNQPQHF
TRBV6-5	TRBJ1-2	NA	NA	TGTGCCAGCAGTTACTCGGCGCCGGGCCAACTATATGGCTACACCTTC	CASSYSAPGQLYGYTF